One sample yielded the 15 T cell receptor beta chains listed below, sequenced in a study of T cell changes during pregnancy in multiple sclerosis (dated by TCRdb to 2018 to 2020). Library generation was performed with the immunoSEQ multiplex PCR assay. The table comes from immuneACCESS by way of TCRdb, which keeps in-frame sequences with V and J called. Part of the clones is missing from these tables; in studies checked, under half for an unresolved V gene and the rest for unknown reasons. Counted in this sample were 40,000 to 50,000 clones; just under 95% of them appeared once. The ten largest clones add up to 3.9% of the sample. Specimen: CD8+ T cells from peripheral blood mononuclear cells, collected after pregnancy. The receptors here all came from a female donor with multiple sclerosis, enrolled in a pregnancy study.

V gene TRBV4-1 combines with J gene TRBJ2-1, with 7 bases that match TRBD2. This CDR3 region has 15 residues. Germline CDR1 is MGHRA and CDR2 is YSYEKL. V shed 1 base, J shed 6 bases, and the junction held 6 bases outside the gene matches. The CDR3 bases are TGCGCCAGCAGCCAAGGGATGGGGGGGTCCAATGAGCAGTTCTTC. Its protein product is CASSQGMGGSNEQFF.

The chain has TRBV27 and TRBJ1-5, with D unresolved. Germline V gene sequence: CDR1 MNHEY, CDR2 SMNVEV (reference sequence). This CDR3 region has 13 residues. Deletions cut 3 bases from V and 0 bases from J, with 3 bases between. CDR3 amino acids: CASSFSSNQPQHF. CDR3 DNA: TGTGCCAGCAGTTTTAGTAGCAATCAGCCCCAGCATTTT.

The CDR3, as DNA: TGTGCCAGCAGCCCTCTCCGACAGCACACCGGGGAGCTGTTTTTT. This sequence encodes CASSPLRQHTGELFF. V gene TRBV12-1 combines with J gene TRBJ2-2; the table's D call, TRBD1, was not checked against the DNA. TRBV12-1 is classified as a pseudogene. This CDR3 contains 15 residues.

V and J are TRBV10-1 and TRBJ1-1; 8 nucleotides match TRBD1. This CDR3 spans 17 amino acids. The V segment lost 0 bases and the J segment 4 bases; nucleotides outside the gene matches: 10. The germline CDR1 and CDR2 sequences are WNHNN and SYGVQD (reference sequence). CDR3 residues: CASSESTPQGAITEAFF. In DNA form, the CDR3 reads TGCGCCAGCAGTGAGTCGACCCCCCAGGGGGCAATCACTGAAGCTTTCTTT.

The chain has TRBV19 and TRBJ1-1; D ambiguous. The ends were cut back, 2 bases at V and 1 base at J, with 20 bases in the middle. The CDR3 runs 18 residues. From germline, CDR1 is LNHDA and CDR2 SQIVND (reference sequence). The CDR3 region is CASSIPHAGWDENTEAFF. As DNA, the CDR3 is TGTGCCAGTAGTATACCTCACGCGGGATGGGATGAGAACACTGAAGCTTTCTTT.

This clone was picked up one time. The CDR3 DNA reads as TGCAGCGTTGAAGTCCAGGACTCCTACGAGCAGTACTTC. This gives the protein CSVEVQDSYEQYF. The chain is built from TRBV29-1 and TRBJ2-7; D not resolved. This CDR3 region has 13 residues. Germline V CDR1 and CDR2: SQVTM, ANQGSEA. The germline V and J ends were trimmed by 1 base and 0 bases, with 7 bases remaining between them.

By share, this clone counts as medium-sized. The chain carries TRBV27 and TRBJ2-2, with 16 bases matching TRBD2. V was pared by 4 bases and J by 4 bases, with 12 bases of the junction left unmatched. The CDR3 is made up of 20 amino acids. Germline values: CDR1 MNHEY, CDR2 SMNVEV (reference sequence). DNA of the CDR3: TGTGCCAGCAGTTCAACTTCCGGGACTAGCGGGAGGGCCTTCACCGGGGAGCTGTTTTTT. It encodes CASSSTSGTSGRAFTGELFF.

The chain carries TRBV7-8 and TRBJ1-3, with D hard to call. The CDR3 consists of 16 residues. Trimming stripped 7 bases from V and 4 bases from J, with 20 bases between. Germline CDR1 is SGHVS and CDR2 is FQNEAQ. CDR3 loop: CASIQAGSGGGNTIYF. The DNA of the CDR3 is TGTGCCAGCATCCAAGCCGGGTCCGGAGGAGGAAACACCATATATTTT.

The CDR3 sequence is CASSLLGSGGGFREQYF. Here the CDR3 DNA reads TGTGCCAGCAGCTTATTGGGTAGCGGGGGTGGATTTAGGGAGCAGTACTTC. The gene calls are TRBV7-8 and TRBJ2-7; 9 nucleotides line up with TRBD2. The CDR3 has 17 residues. Germline CDR1 SGHVS, CDR2 FQNEAQ. Trimming took 2 bases from V and 7 from J; bases not matched to a gene: 15.

For this clone: At one of its ends the junction is not consistent with the germline gene, which may arise from a read error. This chain connects TRBV28 to TRBJ1-1; a weak D match, TRBD1 (6 bases). Germline V lookup: CDR1 MDHEN, CDR2 SYDVKM. The CDR3 extends over 13 amino acids. The CDR3 bases are TGTGCCAGCAGTCTCGACAGGAACGCTGAAGCTTTCTTT. It yields the protein CASSLDRNAEAFF.

The J gene is TRBJ2-7, the V gene TRBV19; 10 bases are a match to TRBD1. The CDR3 length is 13 residues. CDR1 is LNHDA and CDR2 is SQIVND in the germline V gene (reference sequence). V shed 9 bases, J shed 4 bases, and the junction held 6 bases outside the gene matches. The CDR3, as DNA: TGTGCCAGCCGGGGACAGGGGATTTACGAGCAGTACTTC. This encodes CASRGQGIYEQYF. The full variable domain, with the rest looked up from reference TRBV19 and TRBJ2-7, is DGGITQSPKYLFRKEGQNVTLSCEQNLNHDAMYWYRQDPGQGLRLIYYSQIVNDFQKGDIAEGYSVSREKKESFPLTVTSAQKNPTAFYLCASRGQGIYEQYFGPGTRLTVT.

The rearrangement uses TRBV7-9 and TRBJ2-1, with TRBD1 matching 11 bases. Germline trimming cut 3 bases from V and 1 base from J; bases unmatched to any gene: 8. The CDR3 is made up of 18 amino acids. CDR1 is SEHNR, CDR2 FQNEAQ, per germline (reference sequence). CDR3 in DNA: TGTGCCAGCAGCTTGGGGACAGGGGGGCTCAAATCCTACAATGAGCAGTTCTTC. Translated, it gives CASSLGTGGLKSYNEQFF.

The chain links TRBV9 to TRBJ2-7, with 7 nucleotides matching TRBD1. V trimming: 3 bases; J trimming: 5 bases; junction bases outside the gene matches: 14. Germline CDR1 and CDR2: SGDLS and YYNGEE. The CDR3 runs to 16 residues. CDR3 sequence (DNA): TGTGCCAGCAGCGGGGGGCAGGGACAGACTAAAAACGAGCAGTACTTC. This translates into CASSGGQGQTKNEQYF. Using reference TRBV9 and TRBJ2-7 for the parts outside the CDR3, the full variable domain is DSGVTQTPKHLITATGQRVTLRCSPRSGDLSVYWYQQSLDQGLQFLIQYYNGEERAKGNILERFSAQQFPDLHSELNLSSLELGDSALYFCASSGGQGQTKNEQYFGPGTRLTVT.

The chain uses TRBV18 and TRBJ1-5; 9 bases line up with TRBD1. Germline trimming cut 4 bases from V and 3 bases from J; bases unmatched to any gene: 4. Germline V gene data show CDR1 as KGHSH and CDR2 as LQKENI. This CDR3 contains 15 residues. CDR3 bases: TGTGCCAGCTCACTCGGGACAGGGTTCAATCAGCCCCAGCATTTT. This gives the protein CASSLGTGFNQPQHF.

The J gene is TRBJ2-3, the V gene TRBV9, with 9 bases lining up with TRBD1. Germline lookup yields CDR1 SGDLS and CDR2 YYNGEE. V lost 4 bases and J lost 1; bases outside the gene matches: 4. This CDR3 is built from 15 residues. The CDR3: CASSPRTGGTDTQYF. The CDR3 DNA reads TGTGCCAGCAGCCCCCGGACAGGGGGCACAGATACGCAGTATTTT.